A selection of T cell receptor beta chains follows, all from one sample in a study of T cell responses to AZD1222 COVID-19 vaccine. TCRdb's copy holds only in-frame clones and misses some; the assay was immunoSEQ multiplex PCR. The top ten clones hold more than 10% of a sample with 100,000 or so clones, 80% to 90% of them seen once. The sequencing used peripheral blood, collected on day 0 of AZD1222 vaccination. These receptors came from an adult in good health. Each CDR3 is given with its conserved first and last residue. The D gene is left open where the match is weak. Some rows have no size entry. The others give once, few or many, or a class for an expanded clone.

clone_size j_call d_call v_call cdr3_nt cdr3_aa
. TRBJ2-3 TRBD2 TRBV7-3 TGTGCCAGCAGCTTAATAGCGGGAGTTGATACGCAGTATTTT CASSLIAGVDTQYF
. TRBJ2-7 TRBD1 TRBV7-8 TGTGCCAGCAGCGCCCACCGGGACAGGGGGCGGTACGAGCAGTACTTC CASSAHRDRGRYEQYF
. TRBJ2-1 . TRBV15 TGTGCCACCAGCAGAGATCTGACGGCTTCGGAGCAGTTCTTC CATSRDLTASEQFF
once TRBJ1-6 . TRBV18 TGTGCCAGCTCACCACAGGGAATCTCTTCACCCCTCCACTTT CASSPQGISSPLHF
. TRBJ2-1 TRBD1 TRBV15 TGTGCCACCAGCAGAGACCGTCTAGGGGGCGATGAGCAGTTCTTC CATSRDRLGGDEQFF
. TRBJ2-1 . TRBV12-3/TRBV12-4 TGTGCCAGCAGTTTGCCCGGTGAGCAGTTCTTC CASSLPGEQFF
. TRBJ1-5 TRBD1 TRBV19 TGTGCCAGTAGTGCGACAGGGGCAACTCAGCCCCAGCATTTT CASSATGATQPQHF
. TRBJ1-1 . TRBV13 TGTGCCAGCCGGGGGCGCGGGGGGGACACTGAAGCTTTCTTT CASRGRGGDTEAFF
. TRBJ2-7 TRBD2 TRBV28 TGTGCCAGCAGCATTGGTAGCGGGACCCACGAGCAGTACTTC CASSIGSGTHEQYF
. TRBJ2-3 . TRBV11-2 TGTGCCAGCAGGTCCGCTGTTCAGGATACGCAGTATTTT CASRSAVQDTQYF
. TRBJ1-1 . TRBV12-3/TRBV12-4 TGTGCCAGCAGTTTAAAGGGATACACTGAAGCTTTCTTT CASSLKGYTEAFF
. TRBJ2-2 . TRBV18 TGTGCCAGCTCACCCCAGCGGGACACCGGGGAGCTGTTTTTT CASSPQRDTGELFF
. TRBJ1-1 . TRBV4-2 TGTGCCAGCAGCCAAGAGGAAGGACACTTGAACACTGAAGCTTTCTTT CASSQEEGHLNTEAFF
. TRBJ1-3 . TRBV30 TGTGCCTGGAGTGGGATCGGAAACACCATATATTTT CAWSGIGNTIYF
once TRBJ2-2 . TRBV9 TGTGCCAGCAGCAGAACCAGGGGGGAGCTGTTTTTT CASSRTRGELFF
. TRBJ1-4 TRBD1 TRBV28 TGTGCCAGCAGTTACCGGACAGGGTCCACTGAAAAACTGTTTTTT CASSYRTGSTEKLFF
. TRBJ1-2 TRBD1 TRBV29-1 TGCAGCGTTGAAGATTTAGCAGGGGGCGTCTATGGCTACACCTTC CSVEDLAGGVYGYTF
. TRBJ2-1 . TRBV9 TGTGCCAGCAGCAGGGCCGGTTACAATGAGCAGTTCTTC CASSRAGYNEQFF
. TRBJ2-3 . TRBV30 TGTGCCTGGAGTGGTGCTAGCACAGATACGCAGTATTTT CAWSGASTDTQYF
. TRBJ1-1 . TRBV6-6 TGTGCCAGCAGCGACCGGGGGGACGCTGAAGCTTTCTTT CASSDRGDAEAFF
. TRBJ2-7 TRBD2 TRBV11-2 TGTGCCAGCAGCTTAGGACTAGCGGGAGAAGTATGGGGAACCTACGAGCAGTACTTC CASSLGLAGEVWGTYEQYF
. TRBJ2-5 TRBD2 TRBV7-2 TGTGCCAGCAGCCCTGGACTAGTTCAAGAGACCCAGTACTTC CASSPGLVQETQYF
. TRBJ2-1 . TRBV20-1 TGCAGTGCTAGTCACTTTCGGATCAATGAGCAGTTCTTC CSASHFRINEQFF
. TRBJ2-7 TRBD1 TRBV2 TGTGCCAGCCTCCAGAAATTCAGACAGGGGTCTTCCTACGAGCAGTACTTC CASLQKFRQGSSYEQYF
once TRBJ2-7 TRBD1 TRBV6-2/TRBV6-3 TGTGCCAGCAGTTCACCGGGACAGGGAATGGGCGAGCAGTACTTC CASSSPGQGMGEQYF
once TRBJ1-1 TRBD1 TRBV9 TGTGCCAGCAGCGAATTCCAGGGGGCGGAGGCTTTCTTT CASSEFQGAEAFF
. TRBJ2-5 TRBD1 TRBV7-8 TGTGCCAGCAGCTCTAGGACAGGGCAAGAGACCCAGTACTTC CASSSRTGQETQYF
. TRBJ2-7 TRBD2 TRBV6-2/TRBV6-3 TGTGCCAGCAGTTACCATGGGACTAGCGGGCGGACCTACGAGCAGTACTTC CASSYHGTSGRTYEQYF
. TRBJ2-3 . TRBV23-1 TGCGCCAGCGCCGAACAGGTCCGGGAGTCAGATACGCAGTATTTT CASAEQVRESDTQYF
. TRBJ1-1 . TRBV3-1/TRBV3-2 TGTGCCAGCAGCCAGACGGGGGGGACGAACACTGAAGCTTTCTTT CASSQTGGTNTEAFF
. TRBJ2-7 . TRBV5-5 TGTGCCAGCAGCTTGGAGGCCCCCTACGAGCAGTACTTC CASSLEAPYEQYF
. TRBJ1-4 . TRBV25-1 TGTGCCAGCAGTGGACAGGAAAATGAAAAACTGTTTTTT CASSGQENEKLFF
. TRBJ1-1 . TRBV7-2 TGTGCCAGCAGCCACGGGTTTTTGCCTGAAGCTTTCTTT CASSHGFLPEAFF
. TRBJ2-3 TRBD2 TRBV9 TGTGCCAGCAGCTCGACTAGCGGGAGGGCCTCAGATACGCAGTATTTT CASSSTSGRASDTQYF